This entry describes one TCR beta chain. Mismatch with germline at one junction end may stem from a read error. Method: immunoSEQ multiplex PCR; TCRdb's copy keeps in-frame clones and lacks some. The sample comprises 40,000 to 50,000 clones, 88% of which are singletons, and approximately 5% rests with the top ten. The sample belongs to a study of blood T cell repertoires in COVID-19. Germline V CDR1 and CDR2: SGHDN, FVKESK. The CDR3 has 12 amino acids. Sequencing was carried out using peripheral blood. The sequence derives from a human donor in a cohort sampled during active COVID-19. The chain uses TRBV14 and TRBJ1-2, with D perhaps matching TRBD1 (5 bases). The CDR3 protein is CASSQDGDSLLF. In DNA form, the CDR3 reads TGTGCCAGCAGCCAAGATGGGGACTCCCTCCTCTTC.